The sequence of this T cell receptor beta chain was determined in a study of T cells in Graves' hyperthyroidism and ophthalmopathy. Study-wide results and limits: Researchers found most expanded thyroid clonotypes above 0.001 in blood as well.

Regions amplified from RNA transcripts were the TCR beta CDR3 regions. The HTBI primer set was used in a first-round RT-PCR of the TCR CDR3. MiXCR was run by TCRdb on the multiplex PCR reads, yielding one entry per CDR3 protein. The sample records about 250,000 distinct CDR3 sequences, around 15% being singletons. In germline, CDR1 is SNHLY, CDR2 FYNNEI. This CDR3 is built from 15 residues. V dropped 5 bases and J dropped 0 bases, with 11 bases sitting between them. Hyperthyroidism had been newly diagnosed in patients aged 18 to 65, and its duration was under 2 months. This clonotype was seen ten or more times. The target antigen is unknown.

The TCR originated in a woman aged 50 to 60 with Graves' hyperthyroidism that later progressed to Graves' ophthalmopathy. The chain uses TRBV2 and TRBJ2-1; possible D gene TRBD2, 5 bases. The sequencing input was blood. CDR3 in DNA: TGTGCCAGCAGTCCATTTCGGGGCTCCTACAATGAGCAGTTCTTC. Protein sequence: CASSPFRGSYNEQFF.